Sequencing of this T cell receptor beta chain was carried out in a study of T cell responses to AZD1222 COVID-19 vaccine. TCRdb's copy holds only in-frame clones and misses some; the assay was immunoSEQ multiplex PCR. This sample carries about 190,000 clones, roughly 91% of them seen once, and the ten largest clones take 0.99%. The V gene lost 3 bases and the J gene lost 3 bases, with 3 bases spanning the gap. The CDR3 has 11 amino acids. From germline, CDR1 is MNHNS and CDR2 SASEGT. The V call is TRBV6-1, the J call TRBJ2-7; D is ambiguous. Here the sequenced sample was peripheral blood, taken on day 0 of AZD1222 vaccination. This TCR was recovered from an adult in good health. As DNA, the CDR3 is TGTGCCAGCAGTGATTACTACGAGCAGTACTTC. This codes for CASSDYYEQYF.